This TCR beta chain was sequenced for a study of cytomegalovirus exposure and HLA in healthy donors. The data were produced by immunoSEQ multiplex PCR, yet TCRdb's version contains in-frame clones alone and is incomplete. The table includes some 110,000 clones, about 88% detected once. There are 15 residues in the CDR3. Germline V gives CDR1 MNHEY, CDR2 SVGAGI. Losses at the gene ends were 6 bases for V and 6 bases for J; bases not matched to a gene: 9. Study findings and constraints: With high specificity and sensitivity, the classifier reportedly diagnosed cytomegalovirus status.

For this clone: Antigen unknown.

The chain links TRBV6-5 to TRBJ2-2, with 8 bases matching TRBD1. The clonotype was recovered from a man younger than 30 in good health and CMV-seropositive. The source material was PBMCs. The DNA of the CDR3 is TGTGCCAGCAGGCGACAGGGGTGGATACCCGGGGAGCTGTTTTTT. It encodes CASRRQGWIPGELFF.